These 9 T cell receptor beta chains came from one sample sequenced in a study of cytomegalovirus exposure and HLA in healthy donors. Use of 60 Vbeta and 13 Jbeta primers characterized the PCR. Sequenced by immunoSEQ multiplex PCR; TCRdb stores in-frame clones only, minus some. This table holds 120,000 to 150,000 clones, 70% to 80% found once. The sequencing sample was made of PBMCs. These receptors were collected from a female donor in good health and CMV-seronegative.

The rearrangement joins TRBV11-2 to TRBJ1-4, with no clear D. Germline loops: CDR1 SGHAT, CDR2 FQNNGV. This CDR3 region has 15 residues. Trimming pared 5 bases from V and 4 bases from J, leaving 14 bases between. The CDR3 bases are TGTGCCAGCAGCCCGCTGTCCAGATTTAATGAAAAACTGTTTTTT. It is translated as CASSPLSRFNEKLFF. Looking up the rest from reference TRBV11-2 and TRBJ1-4 gives the full variable domain: EAGVAQSPRYKIIEKRQSVAFWCNPISGHATLYWYQQILGQGPKLLIQFQNNGVVDDSQLPKDRFSAERLKGVDSTLKIQPAKLEDSAVYLCASSPLSRFNEKLFFGSGTQLSVL.

The genes are TRBV6-1 and TRBJ1-6; 8 bases fit TRBD1. After removal of 5 bases from V and 8 bases from J, the junction contained 5 bases not matched to a gene. This CDR3 spans 14 amino acids. The germline V gene encodes CDR1 MNHNS and CDR2 SASEGT. This CDR3 is CASSWTGRDSPLHF. CDR3 DNA sequence: TGTGCCAGCAGTTGGACAGGGCGAGATTCACCCCTCCACTTT.

The chain combines TRBV7-2 with TRBJ2-4; possible D gene TRBD1, 6 bases. V lost 4 bases and J 5 bases, leaving 9 bases between the germline ends. Germline CDR1 is SGHTA and CDR2 is FQGNSA. The CDR3 is 13 amino acids. The CDR3 loop is CASSSWTENIQYF. Here the CDR3 DNA reads TGTGCCAGCAGCTCGTGGACAGAAAACATTCAGTACTTC.

The chain recombines TRBV7-6 with TRBJ2-5, with 11 bases aligning to TRBD2. The CDR3 extends over 14 amino acids. Trimming took 4 bases from V and 5 from J; bases not matched to a gene: 3. Germline assignment: CDR1 SGHVS and CDR2 FNYEAQ. The CDR3 sequence: CASSSPSGGETQYF. In DNA form, the CDR3 reads TGTGCCAGCAGCTCTCCTAGCGGGGGGGAGACCCAGTACTTC.

J is TRBJ1-2 and V is TRBV5-6, with TRBD1 matching over 12 bases. Germline assignment: CDR1 SGHDT and CDR2 YYEEEE. The CDR3 is 13 residues long. After removal of 4 bases from V and 8 bases from J, the junction contained 3 bases not matched to a gene. The CDR3 nucleotides read TGTGCCAGCAGCCCTGGGACAGGGGGCGGCTACACCTTC. Its protein is CASSPGTGGGYTF.

CDR3 DNA: TGTGCCAGCAGCTTGGTATCAGCACGGGGACAGTACATTTATGGCTACACCTTC. Protein sequence: CASSLVSARGQYIYGYTF. The chain uses TRBV5-6 and TRBJ1-2; TRBD1 agrees at 7 bases. Per germline, CDR1 SGHDT and CDR2 YYEEEE. V trimming: 0 bases; J trimming: 5 bases; junction bases outside the gene matches: 16. The CDR3 covers 18 residues.

The CDR3 here is CASSESGHRGIVETQYF. CDR3 nucleotides: TGTGCCAGCAGTGAATCAGGCCACAGGGGAATCGTAGAGACCCAGTACTTC. The V gene is TRBV25-1, the J gene TRBJ2-5, with TRBD1 matching over 7 bases. With V trimmed by 1 base and J by 4 bases, 12 bases remained unmatched. CDR1 and CDR2 (germline): MGHDK, SYGVNS. CDR3 size: 17 residues.

In this sample, this clone turned up once. The chain combines TRBV2 with TRBJ2-1; D may be TRBD2 (6 bases). The CDR3 is 13 residues long. Trimming stripped 8 bases from V and 9 bases from J, with 17 bases between. Germline values: CDR1 SNHLY, CDR2 FYNNEI. The DNA for the CDR3 is TGTGCCAGCGAGAGACTAGGCAGCACTGAGCAGTTCTTC. It is translated as CASERLGSTEQFF.

The chain links TRBV6-6 to TRBJ1-1; tentatively, D is TRBD1 (5 bases). Germline lookup yields CDR1 MNHNY and CDR2 SVGAGI (reference sequence). The CDR3 contains 15 residues. The V gene lost 5 bases and the J gene lost 2 bases, with 15 bases spanning the gap. The CDR3 protein is CASSKGPDRNTEAFF. CDR3 in DNA: TGTGCCAGCAGTAAGGGGCCCGACAGAAACACTGAAGCTTTCTTT.